The 25 T cell receptor beta chains listed next were all sequenced from one sample in a study of cytomegalovirus exposure and HLA in healthy donors. The PCR had 60 Vbeta and 13 Jbeta primers. Generated by immunoSEQ multiplex PCR, the TCRdb table keeps only in-frame clones and is missing some. The data show 95,000 to 150,000 clones, more than 80% seen once. Sequenced sample: PBMCs. These receptors were taken from a man aged 35 to 55 in good health and CMV-seronegative.

V is TRBV6-1 and J is TRBJ2-1; TRBD1 aligns across 8 bases. The J segment lost 9 bases and the V segment lost 6 bases, leaving 4 bases of the junction unmatched. From germline, CDR1 is MNHNS and CDR2 SASEGT. CDR3 length: 12 residues. CDR3 nucleotides: TGTGCCAGCAGGGCAGGGGGCCCTGAGCAGTTCTTC. It is translated as CASRAGGPEQFF.

This clone was seen just once. The chain couples TRBV5-1 to TRBJ2-1; 11 bases fit TRBD1. The CDR3 totals 15 residues. Germline trimming cut 3 bases from V and 2 bases from J; bases unmatched to any gene: 1. The germline CDR1 and CDR2 sequences are SGHRS and YFSETQ. The CDR3 DNA follows: TGCGCCAGCAGCTCGGGACAGGGGGCCTACAATGAGCAGTTCTTC. Its protein product is CASSSGQGAYNEQFF.

This clone was detected only once. The chain combines TRBV5-6 with TRBJ2-7; possible D gene TRBD1, 6 bases. The CDR3 is made up of 18 amino acids. Germline V gene data show CDR1 as SGHDT and CDR2 as YYEEEE. The V gene lost 4 bases and the J gene lost 4 bases, with 27 bases spanning the gap. In DNA form, the CDR3 reads TGTGCCAGCAGCCCCTCGTATTCGCAGGGGCCGAGTGGATACGAGCAGTACTTC. This sequence encodes CASSPSYSQGPSGYEQYF.

This clone was counted a few times. Compared with germline, one end of the junction differs, possibly owing to a read error. The rearrangement joins TRBV27 to TRBJ2-6; D perhaps matches TRBD1 (5 bases). CDR3 size: 13 residues. Germline CDR1 reads MNHEY; CDR2 reads SMNVEV (reference sequence). The CDR3 protein is CASSLPGANGLTF. In DNA form, the CDR3 reads TGTGCCAGCAGTTTACCTGGGGCCAACGGCCTGACTTTC.

DNA of the CDR3: TGTGCCAGCAGCGTAGGACTAGCGGGGGGCGAGACCCAGTACTTC. Translating gives CASSVGLAGGETQYF. The chain has TRBV6-5 and TRBJ2-5; 14 bases are shared with TRBD2. V lost 6 bases, J lost 5 bases, and 5 bases stayed unmatched. Germline V lookup: CDR1 MNHEY, CDR2 SVGAGI. This CDR3 region has 15 residues.

V gene TRBV27 combines with J gene TRBJ2-1; 7 positions agree with TRBD1. The length of the CDR3 is 17 residues. Trimming removed 3 bases from V and 0 bases from J; junction bases left unmatched: 8. From germline, CDR1 is MNHEY and CDR2 SMNVEV (reference sequence). CDR3 protein: CASSFALTGSSYNEQFF. The CDR3, as DNA: TGTGCCAGCAGTTTCGCCTTGACAGGGAGCTCCTACAATGAGCAGTTCTTC.

The chain joins TRBV30 to TRBJ1-4; D uncertain. The CDR3 totals 12 residues. Germline V gene sequence: CDR1 GTSNPN, CDR2 SVGIG (reference sequence). The V end was cut by 2 bases, the J end by 4 bases, with 5 bases between. Here the CDR3 reads CAWSWSNEKLFF. In DNA, the CDR3 is TGTGCCTGGAGTTGGAGTAATGAAAAACTGTTTTTT.

The CDR3, as DNA: TGTGCCAGCAGCCTTGGCAGCGGGAGGGCCGGGGAGACCCAGTACTTC. Amino acids: CASSLGSGRAGETQYF. This chain connects TRBV11-3 to TRBJ2-5; 10 nucleotides line up with TRBD2. The CDR3 has 16 residues. Germline V gene lookup returns CDR1 SGHNT and CDR2 YENEEA. With V trimmed by 5 bases and J by 5 bases, 11 bases remained unmatched.

This sequence joins TRBV10-3 and TRBJ2-1, with 12 bases matching TRBD2. V lost 11 bases, J lost 7 bases, and 12 bases stayed unmatched. Looked up from germline, CDR1 is ENHRY and CDR2 is SYGVKD. CDR3 size: 15 residues. This CDR3 reads CAVQSGLAGKNEQFF. Written as DNA, the CDR3 is TGTGCCGTACAATCTGGACTAGCGGGAAAAAATGAGCAGTTCTTC.

The V gene is TRBV6-4, the J gene TRBJ1-5; D may be TRBD1 (5 bases). This CDR3 spans 13 amino acids. Between the trimmed V and J ends, which lost 5 bases and 7 bases, there was a span of 12 bases. The V gene's germline CDR1 is MRHNA and CDR2 SNTAGT. This CDR3 reads CASSPPGWQPQHF. As DNA, the CDR3 is TGTGCCAGCAGTCCTCCAGGGTGGCAGCCCCAGCATTTT.

The chain joins TRBV2 to TRBJ1-3; the D is unclear. The germline V gene encodes CDR1 SNHLY and CDR2 FYNNEI. V lost 5 bases to trimming and J lost 0 bases, with 5 bases between them. The length of the CDR3 is 13 residues. CDR3 sequence reads: CASSSGSGNTIYF. The CDR3 nucleotides read TGTGCCAGCAGTTCAGGCTCTGGAAACACCATATATTTT.

The chain links TRBV7-9 to TRBJ1-1; 7 nucleotides match TRBD1. The CDR3 consists of 15 residues. Per the germline V gene, CDR1 is SEHNR and CDR2 is FQNEAQ (reference sequence). V was pared by 5 bases and J by 0 bases, with 6 bases of the junction left unmatched. The CDR3 DNA reads TGTGCCAGCAGCACCGGGACAGTCATGAACACTGAAGCTTTCTTT. Its protein is CASSTGTVMNTEAFF.

The chain couples TRBV27 to TRBJ2-3; 8 bases agree with TRBD2. This CDR3 is built from 16 residues. After removal of 7 bases from V and 2 bases from J, the junction contained 11 bases not matched to a gene. Germline CDR1 and CDR2: MNHEY and SMNVEV (reference sequence). Here the CDR3 DNA reads TGTGCCAGCAAGGCGGAGCGGGGGAGTATCACAGATACGCAGTATTTT. Amino acid sequence: CASKAERGSITDTQYF.

The gene calls are TRBV27 and TRBJ2-3; tentative D call: TRBD2 (5 bases). This CDR3 has 15 amino acids. Germline-derived CDR1 and CDR2 are MNHEY and SMNVEV (reference sequence). The V and J ends lost 5 bases and 2 bases respectively, with 14 bases between them. CDR3: CASSHGSVYTDTQYF. In DNA, the CDR3 is TGTGCCAGCAGTCACGGTAGCGTGTACACAGATACGCAGTATTTT.

This sequence joins TRBV29-1 and TRBJ2-5; D may be TRBD1 (6 bases). The J call may not be correct, given that the DNA end is closer to TRBJ2-7. The CDR3 contains 13 residues. CDR1 is SQVTM, CDR2 ANQGSEA, per germline. The CDR3 bases are TGCAGCGTTGAAGGGACAGAAGCCTACGAGCAGTACTTC. As protein: CSVEGTEAYEQYF.

The chain has TRBV5-4 and TRBJ2-5, with 9 nucleotides matching TRBD1. J gave up 7 bases and V 6 bases, and 10 bases lay outside the gene matches. The CDR3 runs 14 residues. The V gene's germline CDR1 is SGHNT and CDR2 YYREEE (reference sequence). CDR3 residues: CASNPGQGEVTQYF. Written as DNA, the CDR3 is TGTGCCAGCAACCCGGGACAGGGAGAGGTGACCCAGTACTTC.

The sample holds a few counts of this clone. V usage is TRBV19 and J usage is TRBJ1-1; D perhaps matches TRBD1 (5 bases). V was trimmed by 3 bases and J by 1 base, leaving 9 bases between them. The germline V gene encodes CDR1 LNHDA and CDR2 SQIVND (reference sequence). This CDR3 has 14 amino acids. The DNA for the CDR3 is TGTGCCAGTAGTATTAGCCAGGGGAACACTGAAGCTTTCTTT. Translating gives CASSISQGNTEAFF.

The gene calls are TRBV18 and TRBJ1-1; tentatively, D is TRBD1 (6 bases). The germline V gene has CDR1 KGHSH and CDR2 LQKENI. This CDR3 has 14 amino acids. V was cut by 3 bases and J by 4 bases, with 12 bases left in between. The CDR3 region has the DNA TGTGCCAGCTCACCTAACTCAGGGGTCACTGAAGCTTTCTTT. This translates into CASSPNSGVTEAFF.

The V gene is TRBV7-2, the J gene TRBJ2-4; TRBD1 aligns across 12 bases. CDR1 and CDR2 (germline): SGHTA, FQGNSA. This CDR3 is built from 17 residues. J lost 5 bases, V lost 2 bases, and 7 bases had no gene match. The CDR3 DNA follows: TGTGCCAGCAGCTTATCTCGGGACAGGGGGCTACAAAACATTCAGTACTTC. Translated: CASSLSRDRGLQNIQYF.

The J gene is TRBJ1-6, the V gene TRBV28; 8 nucleotides agree with TRBD1. Looked up from germline, CDR1 is MDHEN and CDR2 is SYDVKM. J gave up 13 bases and V 5 bases, and 7 bases lay outside the gene matches. CDR3 length: 13 residues. This CDR3 is CASSPQDRVPLHF. As DNA, the CDR3 is TGTGCCAGCAGTCCTCAGGACAGGGTTCCCCTCCACTTT.

The V and J genes are TRBV29-1 and TRBJ2-6; tentative D call: TRBD2 (6 bases). Germline V CDR1 and CDR2: SQVTM, ANQGSEA. The ends were cut back, 5 bases at V and 2 bases at J, with 13 bases in the middle. The CDR3 spans 15 residues. The CDR3 loop reads CSVSLATTGANVLTF. CDR3 DNA sequence: TGCAGCGTTTCCCTAGCGACTACTGGGGCCAACGTCCTGACTTTC.

Comments on this clone: Other DNA sequences in this sample translate to the same CDR3. The V gene is TRBV27, the J gene TRBJ2-5, with D possibly being TRBD1 (5 bases). The CDR3 extends over 12 amino acids. Germline CDR1 MNHEY, CDR2 SMNVEV (reference sequence). Trimming removed 3 bases at V and 4 bases at J, with 6 bases between. This chain's CDR3 is CASSFRGETQYF. DNA of the CDR3: TGTGCCAGCAGTTTTAGGGGAGAGACCCAGTACTTC.

CDR3: CASSLYRERGYTF. CDR3 DNA: TGTGCCAGCAGCTTATACAGGGAGCGCGGCTACACCTTC. The gene calls are TRBV7-2 and TRBJ1-2; possible D gene TRBD1, 6 bases. Trimming took off 2 bases at V and 8 bases at J, with 12 bases between the two ends. There are 13 residues in the CDR3. Germline V gene lookup returns CDR1 SGHTA and CDR2 FQGNSA.

This clone was seen a single time. The V call is TRBV30, the J call TRBJ1-2; 9 positions agree with TRBD1. V dropped 3 bases and J dropped 8; count of bases not matched to a gene: 16. The germline V gene has CDR1 GTSNPN and CDR2 SVGIG (reference sequence). This CDR3 region has 16 residues. CDR3 nucleotides: TGTGCCTGGAGCGCACCACACACAGGGGGCGGGATGGGCTACACCTTC. Amino acids: CAWSAPHTGGGMGYTF.

The chain recombines TRBV9 with TRBJ2-1; the match to TRBD1 covers 9 bases. The germline gives CDR1 SGDLS, CDR2 YYNGEE. The trim removed 3 bases at V and 1 base at J, leaving 5 bases unmatched. The CDR3 length is 16 residues. The CDR3 loop reads CASSETGGGSYNEQFF. CDR3 coding DNA: TGTGCCAGCAGCGAGACAGGGGGAGGTTCCTACAATGAGCAGTTCTTC.